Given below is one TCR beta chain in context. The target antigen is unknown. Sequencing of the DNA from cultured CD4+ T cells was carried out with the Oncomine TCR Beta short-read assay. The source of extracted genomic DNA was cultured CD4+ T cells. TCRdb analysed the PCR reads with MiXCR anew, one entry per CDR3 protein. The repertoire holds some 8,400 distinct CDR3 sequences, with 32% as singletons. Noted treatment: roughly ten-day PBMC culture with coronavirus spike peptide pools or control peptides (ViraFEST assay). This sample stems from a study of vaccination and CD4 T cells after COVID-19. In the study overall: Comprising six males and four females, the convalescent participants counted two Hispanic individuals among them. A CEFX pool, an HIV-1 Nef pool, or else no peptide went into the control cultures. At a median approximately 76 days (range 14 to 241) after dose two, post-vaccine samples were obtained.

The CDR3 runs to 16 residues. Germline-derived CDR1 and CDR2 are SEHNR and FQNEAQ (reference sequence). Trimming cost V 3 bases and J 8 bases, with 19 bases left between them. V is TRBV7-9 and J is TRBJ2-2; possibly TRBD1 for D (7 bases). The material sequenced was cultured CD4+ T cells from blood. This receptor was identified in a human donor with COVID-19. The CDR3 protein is CASSFSRGVLAGELFF. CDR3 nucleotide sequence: TGTGCCAGCAGCTTCAGCAGGGGGGTACTGGCTGGGGAGCTGTTTTTT. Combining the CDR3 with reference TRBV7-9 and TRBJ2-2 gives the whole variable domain DTGVSQNPRHKITKRGQNVTFRCDPISEHNRLYWYRQTLGQGPEFLTYFQNEAQLEKSRLLSDRFSAERPKGSFSTLEIQRTEQGDSAMYLCASSFSRGVLAGELFFGEGSRLTVL.